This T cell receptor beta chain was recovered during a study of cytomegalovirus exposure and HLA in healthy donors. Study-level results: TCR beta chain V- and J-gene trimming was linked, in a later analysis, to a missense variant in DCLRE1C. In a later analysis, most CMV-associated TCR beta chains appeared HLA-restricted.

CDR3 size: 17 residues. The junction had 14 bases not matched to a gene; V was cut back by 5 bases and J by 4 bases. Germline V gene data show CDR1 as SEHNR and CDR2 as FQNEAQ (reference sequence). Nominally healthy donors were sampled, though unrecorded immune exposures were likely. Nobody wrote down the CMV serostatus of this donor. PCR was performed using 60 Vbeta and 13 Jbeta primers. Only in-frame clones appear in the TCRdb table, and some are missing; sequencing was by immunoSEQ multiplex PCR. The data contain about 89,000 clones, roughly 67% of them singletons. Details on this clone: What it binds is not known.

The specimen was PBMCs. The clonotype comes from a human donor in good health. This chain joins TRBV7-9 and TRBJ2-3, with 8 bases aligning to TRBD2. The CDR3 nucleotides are TGTGCCAGCAGCCCCCGGGGGGGGCGGGACCTCCCAGATACGCAGTATTTT. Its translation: CASSPRGGRDLPDTQYF.